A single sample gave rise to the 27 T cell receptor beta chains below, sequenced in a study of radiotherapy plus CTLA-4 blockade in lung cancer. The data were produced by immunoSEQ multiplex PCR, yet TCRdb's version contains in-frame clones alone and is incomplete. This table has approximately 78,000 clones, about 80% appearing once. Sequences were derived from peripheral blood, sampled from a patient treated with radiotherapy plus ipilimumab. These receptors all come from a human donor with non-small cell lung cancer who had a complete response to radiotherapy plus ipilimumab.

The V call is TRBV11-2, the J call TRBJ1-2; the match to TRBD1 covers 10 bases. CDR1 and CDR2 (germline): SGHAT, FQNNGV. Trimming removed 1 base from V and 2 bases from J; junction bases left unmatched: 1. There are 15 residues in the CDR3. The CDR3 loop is CASSLGDRGNYGYTF. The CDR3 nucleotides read TGTGCCAGCAGCTTAGGGGACAGGGGAAACTATGGCTACACCTTC.

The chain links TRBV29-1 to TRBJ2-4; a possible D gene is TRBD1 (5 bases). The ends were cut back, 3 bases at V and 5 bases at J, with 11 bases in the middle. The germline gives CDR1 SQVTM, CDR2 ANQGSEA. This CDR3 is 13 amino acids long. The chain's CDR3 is CSVELDSQNIQYF. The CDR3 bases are TGCAGCGTTGAGCTCGACAGTCAAAACATTCAGTACTTC.

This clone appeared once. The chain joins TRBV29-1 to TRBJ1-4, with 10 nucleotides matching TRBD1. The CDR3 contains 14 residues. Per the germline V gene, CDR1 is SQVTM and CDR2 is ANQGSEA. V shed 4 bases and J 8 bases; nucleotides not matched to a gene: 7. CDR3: CSVGATGGQEKLFF. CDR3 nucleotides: TGCAGCGTTGGGGCGACAGGGGGCCAGGAAAAACTGTTTTTT.

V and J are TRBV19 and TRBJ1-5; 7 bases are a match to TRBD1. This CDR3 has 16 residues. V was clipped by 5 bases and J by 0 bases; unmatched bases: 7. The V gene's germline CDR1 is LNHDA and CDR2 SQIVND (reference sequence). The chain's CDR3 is CASSPGQTYSNQPQHF. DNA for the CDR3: TGTGCCAGTAGTCCGGGACAGACTTATAGCAATCAGCCCCAGCATTTT.

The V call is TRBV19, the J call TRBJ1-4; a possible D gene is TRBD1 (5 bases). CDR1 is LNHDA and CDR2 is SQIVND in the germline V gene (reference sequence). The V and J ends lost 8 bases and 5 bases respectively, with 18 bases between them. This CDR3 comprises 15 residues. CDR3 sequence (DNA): TGTGCCAGTCAAGAGTGGGGACGTAGCAATGAAAAACTGTTTTTT. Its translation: CASQEWGRSNEKLFF. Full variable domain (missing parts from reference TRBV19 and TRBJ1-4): DGGITQSPKYLFRKEGQNVTLSCEQNLNHDAMYWYRQDPGQGLRLIYYSQIVNDFQKGDIAEGYSVSREKKESFPLTVTSAQKNPTAFYLCASQEWGRSNEKLFFGSGTQLSVL.

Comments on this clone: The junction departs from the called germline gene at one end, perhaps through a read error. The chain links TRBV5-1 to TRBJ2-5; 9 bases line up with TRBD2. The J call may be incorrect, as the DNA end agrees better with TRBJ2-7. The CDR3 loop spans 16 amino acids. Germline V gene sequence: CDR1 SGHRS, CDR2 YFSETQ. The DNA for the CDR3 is TGCGCCAGCAGTTTGGGTAGGTCTAGCGGGGCCTACGAGCAGTACTTC. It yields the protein CASSLGRSSGAYEQYF.

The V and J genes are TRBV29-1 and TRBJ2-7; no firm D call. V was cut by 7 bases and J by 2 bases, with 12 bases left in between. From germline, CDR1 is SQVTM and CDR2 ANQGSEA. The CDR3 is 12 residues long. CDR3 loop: CSARTQTYEQYF. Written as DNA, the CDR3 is TGCAGCGCCAGAACGCAAACCTACGAGCAGTACTTC.

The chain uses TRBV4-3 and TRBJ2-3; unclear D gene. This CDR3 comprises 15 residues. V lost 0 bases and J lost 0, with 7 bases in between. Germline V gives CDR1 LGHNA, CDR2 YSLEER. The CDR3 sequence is CASSQESASTDTQYF. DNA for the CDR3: TGCGCCAGCAGCCAAGAGTCGGCTAGCACAGATACGCAGTATTTT.

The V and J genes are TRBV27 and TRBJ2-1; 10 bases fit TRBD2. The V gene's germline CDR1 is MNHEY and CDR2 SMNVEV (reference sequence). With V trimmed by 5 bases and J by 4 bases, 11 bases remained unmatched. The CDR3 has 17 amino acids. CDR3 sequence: CASSGVLGTSEYNEQFF. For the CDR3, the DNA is TGTGCCAGCAGTGGGGTTCTAGGGACTAGCGAGTACAATGAGCAGTTCTTC.

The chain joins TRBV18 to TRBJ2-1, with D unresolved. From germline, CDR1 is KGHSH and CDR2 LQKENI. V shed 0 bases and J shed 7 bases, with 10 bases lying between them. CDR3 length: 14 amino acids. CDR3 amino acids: CASSPPGPFNEQFF. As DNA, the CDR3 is TGTGCCAGCTCACCACCGGGCCCGTTTAATGAGCAGTTCTTC.

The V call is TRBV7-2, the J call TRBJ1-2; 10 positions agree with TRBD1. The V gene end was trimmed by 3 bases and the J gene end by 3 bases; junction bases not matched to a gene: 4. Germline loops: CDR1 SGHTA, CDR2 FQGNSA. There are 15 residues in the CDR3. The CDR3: CASSFRTGGDYGYTF. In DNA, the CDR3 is TGTGCCAGCAGCTTTAGGACAGGGGGAGACTATGGCTACACCTTC.

The CDR3 loop is CASSPRGAYEQYV. CDR3 in DNA: TGTGCCAGCTCACCCCGGGGGGCCTACGAGCAGTACGTC. The gene calls are TRBV18 and TRBJ2-7; 7 bases are shared with TRBD2. The CDR3 runs 13 residues. Unmatched junction bases numbered 1, after V lost 3 bases and J lost 2 bases. Germline V gives CDR1 KGHSH, CDR2 LQKENI.

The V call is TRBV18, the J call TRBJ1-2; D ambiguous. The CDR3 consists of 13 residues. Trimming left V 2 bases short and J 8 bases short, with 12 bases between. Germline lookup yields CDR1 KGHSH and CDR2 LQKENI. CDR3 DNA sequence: TGTGCCAGCTCACCAAGGGAAGCGGGGGGCTACACCTTC. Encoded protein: CASSPREAGGYTF.

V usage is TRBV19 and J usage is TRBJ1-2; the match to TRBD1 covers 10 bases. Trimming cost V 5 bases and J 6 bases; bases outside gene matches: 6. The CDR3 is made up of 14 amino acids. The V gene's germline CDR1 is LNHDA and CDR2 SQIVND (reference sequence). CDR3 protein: CASSRDRGLDGYTF. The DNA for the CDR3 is TGTGCCAGTAGTCGGGACAGGGGCCTTGATGGCTACACCTTC.

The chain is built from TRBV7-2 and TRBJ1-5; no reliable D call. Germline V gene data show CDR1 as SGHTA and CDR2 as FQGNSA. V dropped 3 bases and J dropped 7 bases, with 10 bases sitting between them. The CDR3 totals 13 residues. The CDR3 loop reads CASSFQGVQPQHF. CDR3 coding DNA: TGTGCCAGCAGCTTCCAAGGTGTGCAGCCCCAGCATTTT.

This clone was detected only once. The CDR3 is CASSESQGNEKLFF. CDR3 DNA: TGTGCCAGCAGTGAGTCGCAGGGTAATGAAAAACTGTTTTTT. V gene TRBV2 combines with J gene TRBJ1-4, with TRBD1 as a possible D gene (5 bases). Looked up from germline, CDR1 is SNHLY and CDR2 is FYNNEI. This CDR3 region has 14 residues. Trimming pared 3 bases from V and 4 bases from J, leaving 9 bases between. Combining the CDR3 with reference TRBV2 and TRBJ1-4 gives the whole variable domain EPEVTQTPSHQVTQMGQEVILRCVPISNHLYFYWYRQILGQKVEFLVSFYNNEISEKSEIFDDQFSVERPDGSNFTLKIRSTKLEDSAMYFCASSESQGNEKLFFGSGTQLSVL.

CDR3 sequence (DNA): TGCAGCGTTGATTCAGGGGCTGGAAACACCATATATTTT. Its protein product is CSVDSGAGNTIYF. The chain uses TRBV29-1 and TRBJ1-3; D possibly corresponds to TRBD1 (6 bases). Trimming stripped 3 bases from V and 2 bases from J, with 8 bases between. CDR3 size: 13 residues. The germline CDR1 and CDR2 sequences are SQVTM and ANQGSEA.

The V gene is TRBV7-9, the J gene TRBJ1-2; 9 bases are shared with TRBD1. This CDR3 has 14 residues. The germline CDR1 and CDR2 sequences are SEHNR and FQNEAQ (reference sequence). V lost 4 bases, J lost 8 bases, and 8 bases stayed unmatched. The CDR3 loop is CASSSRDRVRGYTF. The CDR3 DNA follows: TGTGCCAGCAGCTCCAGGGACAGGGTGAGAGGCTACACCTTC.

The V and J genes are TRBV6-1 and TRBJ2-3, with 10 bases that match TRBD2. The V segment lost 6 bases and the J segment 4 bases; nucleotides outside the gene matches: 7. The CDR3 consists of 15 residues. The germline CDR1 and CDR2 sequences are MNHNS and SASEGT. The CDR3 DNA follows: TGTGCCAGCAGCGGGACTAGCGTGGGGGCAGATACGCAGTATTTT. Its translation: CASSGTSVGADTQYF.

In DNA, the CDR3 is TGTGCCAGCACTCCAACCCGGACAGAGAACACTGAAGCTTTCTTT. Translated: CASTPTRTENTEAFF. The rearrangement uses TRBV2 and TRBJ1-1; TRBD1 might be the D (6 bases). CDR1 is SNHLY, CDR2 FYNNEI, per germline. This CDR3 has 15 amino acids. Trimming shortened V by 7 bases and J by 1 base, and 16 bases separated the two germline ends.

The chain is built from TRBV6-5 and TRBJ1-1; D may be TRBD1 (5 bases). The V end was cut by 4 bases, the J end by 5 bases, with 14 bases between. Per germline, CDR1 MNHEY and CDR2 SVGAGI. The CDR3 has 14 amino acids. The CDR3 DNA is TGTGCCAGCAGTTCGACGGGACTTCGGACTGAAGCTTTCTTT. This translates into CASSSTGLRTEAFF.

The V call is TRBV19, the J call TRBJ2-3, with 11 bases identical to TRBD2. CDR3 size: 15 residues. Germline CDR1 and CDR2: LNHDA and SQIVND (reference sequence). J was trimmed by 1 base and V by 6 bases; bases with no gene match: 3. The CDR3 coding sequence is TGTGCCAGTAGACAGGGACTAGCGGGCACAGATACGCAGTATTTT. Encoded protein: CASRQGLAGTDTQYF.

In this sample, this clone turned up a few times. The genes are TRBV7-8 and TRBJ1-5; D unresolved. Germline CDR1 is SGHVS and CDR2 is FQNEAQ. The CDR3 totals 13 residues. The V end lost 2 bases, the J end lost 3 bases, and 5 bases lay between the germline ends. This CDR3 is CASSLSFNQPQHF. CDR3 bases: TGTGCCAGCAGCTTATCTTTCAATCAGCCCCAGCATTTT.

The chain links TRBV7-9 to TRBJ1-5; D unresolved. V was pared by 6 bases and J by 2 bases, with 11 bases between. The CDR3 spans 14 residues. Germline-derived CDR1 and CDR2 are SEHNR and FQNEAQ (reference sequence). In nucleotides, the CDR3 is TGTGCCAGCAGTCGGGAGTTGGGCAATCAGCCCCAGCATTTT. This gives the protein CASSRELGNQPQHF.

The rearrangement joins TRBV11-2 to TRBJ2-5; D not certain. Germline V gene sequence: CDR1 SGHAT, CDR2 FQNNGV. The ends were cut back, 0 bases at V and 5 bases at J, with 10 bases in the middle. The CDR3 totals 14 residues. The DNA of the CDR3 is TGTGCCAGCAGCTTAGAGATGGCGGTCGAGACCCAGTACTTC. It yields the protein CASSLEMAVETQYF.

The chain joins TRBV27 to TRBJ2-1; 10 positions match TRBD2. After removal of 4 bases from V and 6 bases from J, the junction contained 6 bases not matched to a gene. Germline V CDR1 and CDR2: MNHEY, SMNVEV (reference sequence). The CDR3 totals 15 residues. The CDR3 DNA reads TGTGCCAGCAGTTCTAGCGGGAGACAGGGCAATGAGCAGTTCTTC. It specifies CASSSSGRQGNEQFF.

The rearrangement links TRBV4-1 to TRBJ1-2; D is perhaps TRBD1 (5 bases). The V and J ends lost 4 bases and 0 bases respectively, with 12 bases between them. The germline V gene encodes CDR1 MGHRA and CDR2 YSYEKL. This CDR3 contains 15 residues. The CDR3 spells CASSPSWGSNYGYTF. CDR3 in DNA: TGCGCCAGCAGCCCTTCGTGGGGGTCTAACTATGGCTACACCTTC.